Here is one T cell receptor (beta chain) with its context. Its antigen is still unknown. Germline V gives CDR1 MNHEY, CDR2 SVGAGI. The CDR3 contains 13 residues. V shed 6 bases and J shed 4 bases, with 12 bases lying between them. These data are taken from a study of cytomegalovirus exposure and HLA in healthy donors. Study-wide context: Sequencing of roughly 180 million T cells in an earlier analysis found roughly 120 million unique TCR beta sequences.

Study-level results: Overall, around 150 TCR beta chains were annotated as cytomegalovirus-associated.

PCR was performed using 60 Vbeta and 13 Jbeta primers. Clones were sequenced by immunoSEQ multiplex PCR, and TCRdb holds only the in-frame ones, with some missing. The sample records about 94,000 clones, around 82% being singletons. The chain employs TRBV6-5 and TRBJ1-1, with a weak D call TRBD1 (6 bases). This clonotype was sampled from a woman in her sixties in good health and CMV-seronegative. Sequencing was performed on PBMCs. CDR3 sequence: CASRGATSTEAFF. The CDR3 region has the DNA TGTGCCAGCAGGGGGGCCACAAGCACTGAAGCTTTCTTT.